One sample yielded the 24 T cell receptor beta chains listed below, sequenced in a study of blood T cell repertoires in COVID-19. Using immunoSEQ multiplex PCR, the repertoire was profiled, and TCRdb retains in-frame clones only, with some absent. The table has roughly 330,000 clones, over 75% seen once. Sequencing input: PBMCs or T cells enriched from blood (not recorded which). These receptors were obtained from a woman in her twenties or thirties who had recovered from COVID-19.

V is TRBV19 and J is TRBJ2-5; TRBD1 aligns across 7 bases. V lost 0 bases and J lost 3; bases outside the gene matches: 7. The CDR3 extends over 16 amino acids. Germline CDR1 is LNHDA and CDR2 is SQIVND (reference sequence). The CDR3 region has the DNA TGTGCCAGTAGTATAGATCCTAGGGGGCGCAAAGAGACCCAGTACTTC. Residues: CASSIDPRGRKETQYF.

CDR3 bases: TGTGCCAGCAGCTTAGGACAGTCGAACACTGAAGCTTTCTTT. It yields the protein CASSLGQSNTEAFF. The V gene is TRBV11-3, the J gene TRBJ1-1, with TRBD1 as a possible D gene (5 bases). Germline values: CDR1 SGHNT, CDR2 YENEEA. This CDR3 contains 14 residues. V shed 1 base and J shed 1 base, with 7 bases lying between them.

This rearrangement joins TRBV5-1 to TRBJ1-2; perhaps TRBD1 as D (5 bases). V dropped 4 bases and J dropped 8 bases, with 18 bases sitting between them. Germline loops: CDR1 SGHRS, CDR2 YFSETQ. This CDR3 comprises 14 residues. Written as DNA, the CDR3 is TGCGCCAGCAGCACATCGGGAGGGGCCGCGGGCTACACCTTC. This sequence encodes CASSTSGGAAGYTF.

The J gene is TRBJ1-1, the V gene TRBV4-1; a weak D match, TRBD1 (6 bases). In germline, CDR1 is MGHRA, CDR2 YSYEKL. Deletions cut 4 bases from V and 6 bases from J, with 12 bases between. The CDR3 totals 13 residues. CDR3 in amino acids: CASSLTGESEAFF. In DNA form, the CDR3 reads TGCGCCAGCAGCCTGACAGGCGAGTCTGAAGCTTTCTTT.

The V call is TRBV5-1, the J call TRBJ1-5, with unresolved D. Germline-derived CDR1 and CDR2 are SGHRS and YFSETQ. The CDR3 has 14 amino acids. V lost 4 bases, J lost 3 bases, and 11 bases lay in between. CDR3 sequence: CASSVDGNNQPQHF. The CDR3 nucleotides read TGCGCCAGCAGCGTGGACGGGAACAATCAGCCCCAGCATTTT.

This chain uses TRBV2 with TRBJ2-3; 8 bases map to TRBD2. Unmatched junction bases numbered 15, after V lost 7 bases and J lost 0 bases. Germline V CDR1 and CDR2: SNHLY, FYNNEI. This CDR3 contains 18 residues. The CDR3 sequence is CASKTGLAVPTSTDTQYF. CDR3 in DNA: TGTGCCAGCAAAACCGGACTAGCTGTTCCTACTAGCACAGATACGCAGTATTTT.

The chain recombines TRBV5-1 with TRBJ2-5; D gene ambiguous. Germline CDR1 and CDR2: SGHRS and YFSETQ. The V and J ends lost 0 bases and 3 bases respectively, with 6 bases between them. The CDR3 length is 13 residues. In nucleotides, the CDR3 is TGCGCCAGCAGCTTGGGGCAGAAAGAGACCCAGTACTTC. Amino acids: CASSLGQKETQYF.

This chain joins TRBV2 and TRBJ1-1, with 12 bases that match TRBD1. The CDR3 totals 15 residues. V dropped 3 bases and J dropped 4; count of bases not matched to a gene: 3. The germline gives CDR1 SNHLY, CDR2 FYNNEI. DNA for the CDR3: TGTGCCAGCAGTGACCGGGACAGGGGGCGCACTGAAGCTTTCTTT. Translated, it gives CASSDRDRGRTEAFF.

V and J are TRBV2 and TRBJ2-5, with 8 bases matching TRBD1. Per the germline V gene, CDR1 is SNHLY and CDR2 is FYNNEI. V gave up 8 bases and J gave up 2 bases; unmatched junction bases: 7. The CDR3 consists of 14 residues. The CDR3 bases are TGTGCCAGCGTTCGACAGGGGCTTCAAGAGACCCAGTACTTC. Protein sequence: CASVRQGLQETQYF. The full variable domain, completed using reference TRBV2 and TRBJ2-5, is EPEVTQTPSHQVTQMGQEVILRCVPISNHLYFYWYRQILGQKVEFLVSFYNNEISEKSEIFDDQFSVERPDGSNFTLKIRSTKLEDSAMYFCASVRQGLQETQYFGPGTRLLVL.

V usage is TRBV2 and J usage is TRBJ1-1, with TRBD1 identical over 8 bases. The germline CDR1 and CDR2 sequences are SNHLY and FYNNEI. The CDR3 runs 13 residues. V lost 7 bases, J lost 5 bases, and 6 bases stayed unmatched. CDR3 protein: CASMADRGTEAFF. The CDR3 bases are TGTGCCAGCATGGCCGACAGGGGTACTGAAGCTTTCTTT.

J is TRBJ1-6 and V is TRBV19, with TRBD1 matching 8 bases. After removal of 7 bases from V and 10 bases from J, the junction contained 9 bases not matched to a gene. The CDR3 runs 14 residues. The germline gives CDR1 LNHDA, CDR2 SQIVND (reference sequence). In DNA, the CDR3 is TGTGCCAGTACAAATCAGGGGGCAGGGTCACCCCTCCACTTT. Its protein product is CASTNQGAGSPLHF.

This clone was counted between two and nine times. The chain links TRBV18 to TRBJ2-3; D perhaps matches TRBD2 (6 bases). The CDR3 is 14 amino acids. V was clipped by 3 bases and J by 2 bases, with 9 bases between them. From germline, CDR1 is KGHSH and CDR2 LQKENI. The CDR3 coding sequence is TGTGCCAGCTCACCGGGGAGGAACACAGATACGCAGTATTTT. Residues: CASSPGRNTDTQYF.

This clone was recorded once. The chain has TRBV28 and TRBJ1-5; D is ambiguous. V lost 4 bases to trimming and J lost 12 bases, with 10 bases between them. Germline V CDR1 and CDR2: MDHEN, SYDVKM. This CDR3 has 11 residues. The DNA for the CDR3 is TGTGCCAGCAGTTCGTCCAGTTTCCAGCATTTT. Translated, it gives CASSSSSFQHF. The variable domain in full, with the rest retrieved from reference TRBV28 and TRBJ1-5, is DVKVTQSSRYLVKRTGEKVFLECVQDMDHENMFWYRQDPGLGLRLIYFSYDVKMKEKGDIPEGYSVSREKKERFSLILESASTNQTSMYLCASSSSSFQHFGDGTRLSIL.

This rearrangement joins TRBV6-5 to TRBJ2-1; possible D gene TRBD2, 5 bases. Looked up from germline, CDR1 is MNHEY and CDR2 is SVGAGI. V lost 2 bases to trimming and J lost 6 bases, with 14 bases between them. CDR3 size: 15 residues. This CDR3 is CASSYGELVGNEQFF. The CDR3 bases are TGTGCCAGCAGTTACGGGGAACTAGTCGGCAATGAGCAGTTCTTC.

V and J are TRBV5-4 and TRBJ1-6, with D possibly TRBD1 on 6 matching bases. This CDR3 comprises 15 residues. V lost 1 base to trimming and J lost 6 bases, with 11 bases between them. Germline assignment: CDR1 SGHNT and CDR2 YYREEE (reference sequence). The DNA for the CDR3 is TGTGCCAGCAGCTTGACAGGGAATAGTAATTCACCCCTCCACTTT. Encoded protein: CASSLTGNSNSPLHF.

The rearrangement links TRBV7-2 to TRBJ1-2; D possibly corresponds to TRBD1 (5 bases). The CDR3 covers 15 residues. V shed 5 bases and J shed 4 bases, with 17 bases lying between them. Germline CDR1 SGHTA, CDR2 FQGNSA. The CDR3 DNA follows: TGTGCCAGCAGCCCCGACAGTAACACATTCTATGGCTACACCTTC. Amino acid sequence: CASSPDSNTFYGYTF.

This clone showed up just a few times. The CDR3 sequence: CASSWRAASTDTQYF. CDR3 DNA: TGTGCCAGCAGTTGGAGGGCGGCTAGCACAGATACGCAGTATTTT. The V and J genes are TRBV27 and TRBJ2-3; D possibly corresponds to TRBD2 (6 bases). Between the trimmed V and J ends, which lost 4 bases and 0 bases, there was a span of 11 bases. This CDR3 has 15 amino acids. CDR1 is MNHEY and CDR2 is SMNVEV in the germline V gene (reference sequence).

V and J are TRBV5-1 and TRBJ2-7, with TRBD1 matching 8 bases. Germline V gene data show CDR1 as SGHRS and CDR2 as YFSETQ. The CDR3 contains 17 residues. The J segment lost 1 base and the V segment lost 3 bases, leaving 12 bases of the junction unmatched. CDR3 protein: CASSSPPGQDFSYEQYF. The CDR3 nucleotides are TGCGCCAGCAGCTCTCCCCCGGGACAGGACTTTTCCTACGAGCAGTACTTC.

The chain uses TRBV7-9 and TRBJ1-5; TRBD1 matches at 9 bases. The CDR3 runs 17 residues. Trimming removed 5 bases from V and 2 bases from J; junction bases left unmatched: 10. Per the germline V gene, CDR1 is SEHNR and CDR2 is FQNEAQ (reference sequence). The chain's CDR3 is CASSPIQGATGNQPQHF. Written as DNA, the CDR3 is TGTGCCAGCAGCCCTATACAGGGGGCGACTGGCAATCAGCCCCAGCATTTT. Together with reference TRBV7-9 and TRBJ1-5, the CDR3 gives the full variable domain: DTGVSQNPRHKITKRGQNVTFRCDPISEHNRLYWYRQTLGQGPEFLTYFQNEAQLEKSRLLSDRFSAERPKGSFSTLEIQRTEQGDSAMYLCASSPIQGATGNQPQHFGDGTRLSIL.

The genes are TRBV13 and TRBJ2-5, with 8 bases fitting TRBD1. V lost 5 bases and J lost 1; bases outside the gene matches: 6. This CDR3 region has 15 residues. Looked up from germline, CDR1 is PRHDT and CDR2 is FYEKMQ (reference sequence). Here the CDR3 reads CASSPGTGAQETQYF. CDR3 coding DNA: TGTGCCAGCAGCCCCGGGACAGGCGCCCAAGAGACCCAGTACTTC.

The rearrangement uses TRBV11-2 and TRBJ1-1; TRBD1 matches at 7 bases. CDR1 and CDR2 from the germline V gene are SGHAT and FQNNGV. Trimming at V came to 6 bases and at J to 1 base, leaving 11 bases not matched to a gene. This CDR3 is built from 16 residues. Here the CDR3 reads CASRPRQGPSNTEAFF. CDR3 DNA sequence: TGTGCCAGCAGACCCCGACAGGGTCCATCGAACACTGAAGCTTTCTTT.

The CDR3 DNA is TGTGCCAGCAGCAGAACAGGGGGTTCAGATGAAGCTTTCTTT. Its translation is CASSRTGGSDEAFF. V is TRBV9 and J is TRBJ1-1; the match to TRBD1 covers 8 bases. The V and J ends lost 4 bases and 7 bases, in that order; junction bases with no gene match: 9. Looked up from germline, CDR1 is SGDLS and CDR2 is YYNGEE. The CDR3 spans 14 residues.

The J gene is TRBJ2-1, the V gene TRBV11-3; perhaps TRBD2 as D (5 bases). The CDR3 sequence is 16 residues long. The germline gives CDR1 SGHNT, CDR2 YENEEA. The ends were cut back, 6 bases at V and 4 bases at J, with 19 bases in the middle. The CDR3 protein is CASSGGPSISYNEQFF. The CDR3 coding sequence is TGTGCCAGCAGTGGAGGTCCTTCCATTTCGTACAATGAGCAGTTCTTC.

This clone has a handful of counts. The chain uses TRBV28 and TRBJ2-2; tentatively, D is TRBD1 (5 bases). The germline CDR1 and CDR2 sequences are MDHEN and SYDVKM. Trimming took 9 bases from V and 1 from J, leaving 9 bases between them. CDR3 size: 13 residues. The CDR3: CASQQENTGELFF. The CDR3 nucleotides are TGTGCCAGTCAACAGGAGAACACCGGGGAGCTGTTTTTT.